The TCR beta chain under discussion was sequenced for a study of T cell repertoires in cytomegalovirus infection. From germline, CDR1 is SGHTA and CDR2 FQGNSA. The CDR3 totals 18 residues. Trimming removed 5 bases from V and 5 bases from J; junction bases left unmatched: 17. Details on this clonotype: The antigen is undetermined.

TCRdb reprocessed the reads via MiXCR and lists one record per CDR3 protein. Among approximately 590,000 distinct CDR3 sequences, around two fifths were seen once, and the ten largest hold about 46%. The receptor was derived from a human donor in good health (CMV status not recorded). Some clones in this sample may be carry-over from other donors' samples. The sequenced sample was cultured PBMCs, obtained from culture after CMV antigen stimulation. The V and J genes are TRBV7-2 and TRBJ1-2; 10 positions match TRBD1. The CDR3 nucleotides are TGTGCCAGCAGCGTAGGAGTGGACAGGGGGAACTTTGGGTATGGCTACACCTTC. Protein product: CASSVGVDRGNFGYGYTF.